This TCR beta chain was captured in a study of blood T cell repertoires in COVID-19. Some clones are missing from TCRdb's copy, which holds only in-frame ones; the method was immunoSEQ multiplex PCR. The data show approximately 250,000 clones, with roughly 86% seen just once and roughly 5% held by the top ten. V lost 5 bases and J lost 2; bases outside the gene matches: 5. The CDR3 extends over 14 amino acids. Germline-derived CDR1 and CDR2 are SGHVS and FNYEAQ. This TCR came from a woman in her sixties with COVID-19, enrolled during active disease. The sample consisted of peripheral blood. The V gene is TRBV7-6, the J gene TRBJ2-7; 8 bases align to TRBD1. The CDR3 protein is CASSQTGEPYEQYF. Written as DNA, the CDR3 is TGTGCCAGCAGCCAGACAGGGGAGCCCTACGAGCAGTACTTC.